The table lists the clone carrying this T cell receptor beta chain with a count of one. Antigen specificity is unknown. These data come from a study of graft-versus-host responses after intestinal transplantation. Study at large: Each recipient received anti-thymocyte globulin induction, then tacrolimus and steroids for roughly 3 years. Study-wide points: Some GvH clones were seen earlier in gut or blood, suggesting intestinal origin.

Grafts had their tissue processed, releasing intraepithelial and lamina propria lymphocytes. The junction had 5 bases not matched to a gene; V was cut back by 5 bases and J by 4 bases. The germline V gene has CDR1 MNHNS and CDR2 SASEGT. The CDR3 covers 15 residues. Here immunoSEQ multiplex PCR was the method, and the copy in TCRdb shows in-frame clones only, minus some. This repertoire shows tens of thousands of clones, roughly 87% found once; its top ten account for approximately 19%. Here the sequenced sample was ileum tissue, taken around 190 days after intestinal transplant. The V and J genes are TRBV6-1 and TRBJ2-3; TRBD2 agrees at 11 bases. This receptor was obtained from a human patient who received an intestinal transplant, so some T cells may come from the graft donor. The CDR3 coding sequence is TGTGCCAGCAGTCGAACTAGCGGGAGCTCAGATACGCAGTATTTT. It is translated as CASSRTSGSSDTQYF.